The entry below describes one T cell receptor (beta chain). The data were taken from a study of blood T cell repertoires in COVID-19. Allocation to cohorts depended on clinical history reported by the participants. Cohort 3 donors were reported recovered after two negative PCRs, clearance, or symptom resolution. As processed by the authors: Nucleated cell number was recorded as an estimate derived from reference gene primer amplification. TCRdb keeps only in-frame clones here, not all; method: immunoSEQ multiplex PCR. V, J and clone size reflect that table, while D and trimming were determined from the DNA. The sample yields approximately 200,000 clones, 85% seen once. Germline-derived CDR1 and CDR2 are ENHRY and SYGVKD. J was trimmed by 3 bases and V by 3 bases; bases with no gene match: 3. The CDR3 consists of 16 residues.

The chain joins TRBV10-3 to TRBJ2-2, with 11 bases that match TRBD2. The sample was PBMCs or T cells enriched from blood (not recorded which). The sequence was obtained from a man aged 40-49 years who had recovered from COVID-19. The CDR3 loop reads CAISDGTSGYTGELFF. The CDR3 coding sequence is TGTGCCATCAGTGACGGGACTAGCGGTTACACCGGGGAGCTGTTTTTT.